The clone carrying this T cell receptor beta chain was counted only a few times. The antigen is undetermined. The same CDR3 also results from other DNA sequences found in this sample. This sample is drawn from a study of beta chain features in type 1 diabetes. The study's findings and limits: Healthy donors had naive, central memory and Treg TCRB repertoires that appeared less similar than those seen among patients.

Germline CDR1 is LNHDA and CDR2 is SQIVND (reference sequence). The CDR3 extends over 14 amino acids. Trimming shortened V by 1 base and J by 2 bases, and 6 bases separated the two germline ends. It was via CD45RO/CCR7/CD25/CD127/CD95/CD27 that CD4+ naive, central memory, regulatory and stem cell-like memory cells were sorted. Expressed TCRB transcripts were sequenced after all isolated RNA was converted to cDNA. The table came from immunoSEQ multiplex PCR; TCRdb's copy has only in-frame clones and leaves some out. The table lists around 320,000 clones, 14% of them singletons. This rearrangement joins TRBV19 to TRBJ2-4; D not certain. The sequenced material came from central memory CD4+ T cells from blood. This receptor was obtained from a young man in good health. The CDR3 DNA reads as TGTGCCAGTAGTATAGCGGGTACCAAAAACATTCAGTACTTC. Translation: CASSIAGTKNIQYF.